This T cell receptor (beta chain) was identified in a study of regulatory T cells in long-lasting Graves disease. Germline V lookup: CDR1 MDHEN, CDR2 SYDVKM. Trimming removed 3 bases from V and 2 bases from J; junction bases left unmatched: 4. CDR3 length: 14 amino acids. TCR beta libraries were built with iRepertoire HTBI primers and Arm-PCR of CDR3 regions. TCRdb called the multiplex PCR reads again in MiXCR, with one record for every CDR3 protein. The sample shows about 430,000 distinct CDR3 sequences, roughly a fifth of them seen only once. This clonotype was seen repeatedly, ten times or more. Time point of the sample: persistent/refractory GD, antithyroid drugs over 5 years with positive TRAb. PBMCs provided the RNA from which the TCR library was made.

The chain recombines TRBV28 with TRBJ2-7; 7 bases fit TRBD2. This sample comprised peripheral blood mononuclear cells (PBMCs), obtained when the disease was refractory, from a patient treated with antithyroid drugs. This TCR derives from a female donor with Graves disease. The CDR3 protein is CASSFQAGTYEQYF. The CDR3, as DNA: TGTGCCAGCAGTTTCCAAGCGGGAACCTACGAGCAGTACTTC.